Shown below are 17 T cell receptor beta chains from a single sample sequenced in a study of cytomegalovirus exposure and HLA in healthy donors. This PCR relied on a set of 60 Vbeta primers and 13 Jbeta primers. The repertoire was sequenced with immunoSEQ multiplex PCR; TCRdb's copy has only in-frame clones and lacks some. Among 150,000 to 200,000 clones listed, about 59% were seen once. Sequencing was performed on PBMCs. All receptors come from a man between 35 and 55 years old in good health and CMV-seronegative.

Comment on this clone: The junction and the germline gene differ at one end; a read error may be behind it. The chain uses TRBV19 and TRBJ2-7; TRBD1 aligns across 12 bases. This CDR3 contains 14 residues. Germline loops: CDR1 LNHDA, CDR2 SQIVND (reference sequence). CDR3 DNA sequence: TGTGCCAGTTCCGGGACAGGGGGCTCCCACGAGCAGTACTTC. Amino acid sequence: CASSGTGGSHEQYF.

The J gene is TRBJ1-6, the V gene TRBV6-6, with TRBD1 matching over 7 bases. The CDR3 is 15 residues long. With 2 bases clipped from V and 6 bases from J, the junction kept 4 bases outside the gene matches. CDR1 MNHNY and CDR2 SVGAGI come from the germline V gene (reference sequence). CDR3 sequence (DNA): TGTGCCAGCAGTTACGCAGACAGGGTTAATTCACCCCTCCACTTT. Protein sequence: CASSYADRVNSPLHF.

The gene calls are TRBV7-2 and TRBJ2-7, with D perhaps matching TRBD2 (6 bases). The CDR3 consists of 14 residues. V lost 4 bases and J lost 3, with 13 bases in between. The germline V gene encodes CDR1 SGHTA and CDR2 FQGNSA. CDR3 sequence: CASSSRRGNYEQYF. CDR3 coding DNA: TGTGCCAGCAGCTCGCGGAGGGGCAACTACGAGCAGTACTTC.

The chain has TRBV29-1 and TRBJ2-3; 13 positions match TRBD2. Germline values: CDR1 SQVTM, CDR2 ANQGSEA. The CDR3 runs 16 residues. V gave up 1 base and J gave up 1 base; unmatched junction bases: 2. CDR3 sequence (DNA): TGCAGCGTTGAAGGGGGGACTAGCGGGGGCACAGATACGCAGTATTTT. Its translation: CSVEGGTSGGTDTQYF.

The J gene is TRBJ1-4, the V gene TRBV19, with a possible D match to TRBD1 (5 bases). This CDR3 comprises 15 residues. V gave up 2 bases and J gave up 4 bases, with 11 bases separating them. Germline assignment: CDR1 LNHDA and CDR2 SQIVND (reference sequence). The DNA for the CDR3 is TGTGCCAGTAGTATAAAAGGACACGTTAATGAAAAACTGTTTTTT. Its translation is CASSIKGHVNEKLFF.

As for this clone: At one end the junction does not follow the germline gene, possibly because of a read error. This chain joins TRBV7-2 and TRBJ1-2; TRBD1 is a possible D gene (5 bases). This CDR3 spans 16 amino acids. Germline V gives CDR1 SGHTA, CDR2 FQGNSA. CDR3 sequence reads: CASSPVGGGGGYGYIF. The CDR3 DNA follows: TGTGCCAGCAGCCCAGTTGGGGGAGGTGGTGGCTATGGCTACATCTTC.

V usage is TRBV2 and J usage is TRBJ2-3; 7 bases line up with TRBD2. The CDR3 contains 15 residues. The J segment lost 4 bases and the V segment lost 7 bases, leaving 11 bases of the junction unmatched. Germline V gene data show CDR1 as SNHLY and CDR2 as FYNNEI. The CDR3 bases are TGTGCCAGCACCGACGGACTAGTCGGCGCAGATACGCAGTATTTT. Amino acids: CASTDGLVGADTQYF.

This clone was observed a few times. V gene TRBV6-1 combines with J gene TRBJ2-7; D gene ambiguous. The CDR3 consists of 12 residues. Per germline, CDR1 MNHNS and CDR2 SASEGT. V lost 6 bases and J 2 bases, leaving 8 bases between the germline ends. As DNA, the CDR3 is TGTGCCAGCAGACTTCTGACCTACGAGCAGTACTTC. Amino acids: CASRLLTYEQYF.

The rearrangement uses TRBV18 and TRBJ2-7, with a possible D match to TRBD1 (6 bases). Germline values: CDR1 KGHSH, CDR2 LQKENI. V was clipped by 8 bases and J by 6 bases, with 17 bases between them. The CDR3 has 13 amino acids. The CDR3 DNA is TGTGCCAGCGAAGGACAGCCCTTAGGCGAGCAGTACTTC. Encoded protein: CASEGQPLGEQYF.

This clone occurred a few times. The CDR3: CASSYGAGGTDTQYF. The CDR3 coding sequence is TGTGCCAGCAGTTACGGAGCGGGGGGGACAGATACGCAGTATTTT. The gene calls are TRBV6-6 and TRBJ2-3, with 10 nucleotides matching TRBD2. V dropped 2 bases and J dropped 3; count of bases not matched to a gene: 2. The CDR3 has 15 amino acids. Germline-derived CDR1 and CDR2 are MNHNY and SVGAGI (reference sequence).

The V and J genes are TRBV5-1 and TRBJ1-2; 7 nucleotides agree with TRBD1. Germline trimming cut 2 bases from V and 8 bases from J; bases unmatched to any gene: 12. The germline gives CDR1 SGHRS, CDR2 YFSETQ. The CDR3 contains 15 residues. DNA of the CDR3: TGCGCCAGCAGCTTCTATACCGACAGGGCGGGCGGCTACACCTTC. Protein product: CASSFYTDRAGGYTF.

This sequence joins TRBV19 and TRBJ1-2; 7 nucleotides align to TRBD1. The germline CDR1 and CDR2 sequences are LNHDA and SQIVND (reference sequence). CDR3 size: 15 residues. Unmatched junction bases numbered 8, after V lost 3 bases and J lost 4 bases. In DNA form, the CDR3 reads TGTGCCAGTAGTATTCTAAGGGGGCTCGGCTATGGCTACACCTTC. This encodes CASSILRGLGYGYTF.

The rearrangement uses TRBV25-1 and TRBJ1-3; D may be TRBD1 (5 bases). Per the germline V gene, CDR1 is MGHDK and CDR2 is SYGVNS. V lost 6 bases and J lost 2, with 11 bases in between. CDR3 length: 14 residues. The CDR3 here is CASRARTTGNTIYF. CDR3 sequence (DNA): TGTGCCAGCAGGGCAAGGACAACTGGAAACACCATATATTTT.

Only a few counts were recorded for this clone. The rearrangement uses TRBV5-5 and TRBJ2-7, with D perhaps matching TRBD2 (7 bases). The germline V gene encodes CDR1 SGHKS and CDR2 YYEKEE (reference sequence). Trimming removed 6 bases from V and 1 base from J, with 17 bases in between. This CDR3 has 15 amino acids. CDR3 DNA sequence: TGTGCCAGCACCCACCCCGGGGGGCTATCCTACGAGCAGTACTTC. Protein: CASTHPGGLSYEQYF.

The gene calls are TRBV28 and TRBJ2-5, with 7 bases identical to TRBD1. The last part of the DNA fits TRBJ2-7 better; the J call may be wrong. Germline-derived CDR1 and CDR2 are MDHEN and SYDVKM. This CDR3 has 15 amino acids. For the CDR3, the DNA is TGTGCCAGCAGTTCCCCCTCCGGGACAGTCTACGAGCAGTACTTC. It yields the protein CASSSPSGTVYEQYF.

This chain uses TRBV7-7 with TRBJ2-2; TRBD1 agrees at 7 bases. The CDR3 loop spans 13 amino acids. J gave up 6 bases and V 6 bases, and 4 bases lay outside the gene matches. CDR1 and CDR2 from the germline V gene are SSHAT and FNYEAQ (reference sequence). Here the CDR3 reads CASRQGVAGELFF. The DNA for the CDR3 is TGTGCCAGCAGGCAGGGGGTGGCCGGGGAGCTGTTTTTT.

This clone was seen a few times. CDR3 bases: TGTGCCAGTAGTATACTCGGTGGAGGGTCTCAACGCTACACCTTC. It specifies CASSILGGGSQRYTF. The rearrangement links TRBV19 to TRBJ1-2; no definite D call. The V end was cut by 2 bases, the J end by 9 bases, with 19 bases between. Germline V gene lookup returns CDR1 LNHDA and CDR2 SQIVND (reference sequence). This CDR3 comprises 15 residues.